This entry lists 3 T cell receptor beta chains sequenced from one sample in a study of cytomegalovirus exposure and HLA in healthy donors. The PCR contained 60 Vbeta and 13 Jbeta primers. The table came from immunoSEQ multiplex PCR; TCRdb's copy has only in-frame clones and leaves some out. The sample comprises approximately 220,000 clones, 75% of which are singletons, and 1.8% rests with the top ten. Sequencing was performed on PBMCs. The origin of the receptors is a woman aged 25 to 39 in good health and CMV-seronegative.

The V call is TRBV7-8, the J call TRBJ1-1, with D possibly being TRBD1 (6 bases). This CDR3 spans 15 amino acids. Trimming took off 2 bases at V and 2 bases at J, with 12 bases between the two ends. In germline, CDR1 is SGHVS, CDR2 FQNEAQ. CDR3 residues: CASSLYGRGNTEAFF. The CDR3 DNA follows: TGTGCCAGCAGCTTATACGGCAGGGGCAACACTGAAGCTTTCTTT.

There are a few counts of this clone. This chain joins TRBV5-1 and TRBJ2-5; 9 nucleotides match TRBD1. The CDR3 spans 13 residues. Germline V CDR1 and CDR2: SGHRS, YFSETQ. Trimming at V came to 5 bases and at J to 5 bases, leaving 4 bases not matched to a gene. CDR3 region: CASSRQGGETQYF. In DNA, the CDR3 is TGCGCCAGCAGTAGACAGGGGGGGGAGACCCAGTACTTC.

V usage is TRBV5-4 and J usage is TRBJ1-3, with a weak D call TRBD1 (5 bases). V was trimmed by 3 bases and J by 0 bases, leaving 13 bases between them. The CDR3 has 16 amino acids. Looked up from germline, CDR1 is SGHNT and CDR2 is YYREEE (reference sequence). The CDR3 loop is CASSSYRRTSGNTIYF. DNA of the CDR3: TGTGCCAGCAGCTCCTACAGGCGGACCTCTGGAAACACCATATATTTT.